Below are 19 T cell receptor beta chains sequenced from a single sample in a study of control samples from healthy donors and cancer patients. The data were produced by immunoSEQ multiplex PCR, yet TCRdb's version contains in-frame clones alone and is incomplete. Among about 84,000 clones listed, roughly 84% were seen once. Sequencing used PBMCs. These receptors were collected from a man aged 60 to 75 with head and neck cancer.

V and J are TRBV6-4 and TRBJ1-2; D is unclear. The CDR3 is 12 amino acids. The germline V and J ends were trimmed by 4 bases and 7 bases, with 10 bases remaining between them. Germline values: CDR1 MRHNA, CDR2 SNTAGT. CDR3 coding DNA: TGTGCCAGCAGTGCAACCCGCGGTGGCTACACCTTC. This translates into CASSATRGGYTF.

The chain joins TRBV12-3 or TRBV12-4 to TRBJ1-1; D might be TRBD1 (5 bases). Trimming shortened V by 4 bases and J by 5 bases, and 8 bases separated the two germline ends. The CDR3 length is 12 residues. The CDR3 DNA reads TGTGCCAGCAGTTGGGGGGGTACTGAAGCTTTCTTT. It is translated as CASSWGGTEAFF.

The chain links TRBV30 to TRBJ2-3, with a weak D call TRBD2 (6 bases). This CDR3 is 16 amino acids long. Germline V gives CDR1 GTSNPN, CDR2 SVGIG (reference sequence). Trimming removed 3 bases at V and 5 bases at J, with 21 bases between. CDR3 nucleotides: TGTGCCTGGAGCGGAAAACAGAGGAGGGATGAAGATACGCAGTATTTT. Translated: CAWSGKQRRDEDTQYF.

V and J are TRBV15 and TRBJ1-4, with D unclear. This CDR3 has 17 residues. Trimming removed 1 base at V and 1 base at J, with 13 bases between. Per the germline V gene, CDR1 is LNHNV and CDR2 is YYDKDF (reference sequence). CDR3 coding DNA: TGTGCCACCAGCAGAGGGGGTATCGGGTTAACTAATGAAAAACTGTTTTTT. It yields the protein CATSRGGIGLTNEKLFF.

The V gene is TRBV6-5, the J gene TRBJ2-3, with 10 bases fitting TRBD2. CDR3 length: 14 residues. Germline assignment: CDR1 MNHEY and CDR2 SVGAGI. Trimming cost V 8 bases and J 3 bases; bases outside gene matches: 5. The CDR3: CASVSGRLTDTQYF. For the CDR3, the DNA is TGTGCCAGCGTTAGCGGGAGGTTAACAGATACGCAGTATTTT.

V usage is TRBV9 and J usage is TRBJ2-3, with TRBD1 identical over 7 bases. This CDR3 spans 15 amino acids. From germline, CDR1 is SGDLS and CDR2 YYNGEE. Trimming took 1 base from V and 1 from J; bases not matched to a gene: 3. The CDR3 coding sequence is TGTGCCAGCAGCGTACAGGGGGTCGGCACAGATACGCAGTATTTT. Its protein product is CASSVQGVGTDTQYF.

Here the CDR3 DNA reads TGTGCCAGTGCTCTGAGGGCCGCCTCCTACGAGCAGTACTTC. Protein: CASALRAASYEQYF. V usage is TRBV19 and J usage is TRBJ2-7; TRBD2 might be the D (5 bases). V shed 8 bases and J shed 0 bases, with 14 bases lying between them. The CDR3 has 14 amino acids. The germline gives CDR1 LNHDA, CDR2 SQIVND (reference sequence).

This rearrangement joins TRBV28 to TRBJ2-5; D is ambiguous. Trimming took 5 bases from V and 4 from J, leaving 8 bases between them. There are 12 residues in the CDR3. From germline, CDR1 is MDHEN and CDR2 SYDVKM. The CDR3 loop is CASSGQRETQYF. The CDR3 region has the DNA TGTGCCAGCAGTGGCCAGCGAGAGACCCAGTACTTC.

The chain recombines TRBV6-5 with TRBJ2-7; 12 bases are shared with TRBD2. The germline gives CDR1 MNHEY, CDR2 SVGAGI. Trimming removed 7 bases from V and 8 bases from J; junction bases left unmatched: 12. The length of the CDR3 is 15 residues. The CDR3 coding sequence is TGTGCCAGCACCCAGGGACTAGCGGGCAGCACTAAGCAGTACTTC. This codes for CASTQGLAGSTKQYF.

This clone appeared once. This chain connects TRBV13 to TRBJ2-1, with D possibly matching TRBD2 (6 bases). Germline CDR1 and CDR2: PRHDT and FYEKMQ (reference sequence). The CDR3 consists of 15 residues. V lost 0 bases and J 8 bases, leaving 14 bases between the germline ends. CDR3 sequence (DNA): TGTGCCAGCAGCTTAGGCCGAGGACTACGCTATGAGCAGTTCTTC. This sequence encodes CASSLGRGLRYEQFF.

This clone appeared a few times. V and J are TRBV4-2 and TRBJ1-4, with a weak D call TRBD1 (5 bases). CDR1 and CDR2 from the germline V gene are LGHNA and YNFKEQ. This CDR3 contains 15 residues. V lost 4 bases to trimming and J lost 8 bases, with 17 bases between them. Here the CDR3 DNA reads TGTGCCAGCAGCCCGTCCCTTGGTGGGGGAGAAAAACTGTTTTTT. Translation gives CASSPSLGGGEKLFF.

V gene TRBV5-4 combines with J gene TRBJ1-1; TRBD1 is a possible D gene (6 bases). Per the germline V gene, CDR1 is SGHNT and CDR2 is YYREEE (reference sequence). This CDR3 has 14 amino acids. Trimming pared 2 bases from V and 3 bases from J, leaving 11 bases between. Here the CDR3 DNA reads TGTGCCAGCAGCTTACAGGGACCGTACACTGAAGCTTTCTTT. Its protein is CASSLQGPYTEAFF.

The CDR3 protein is CASSEMRGRETEAFF. The CDR3 bases are TGTGCCAGCAGTGAAATGCGGGGTAGGGAAACTGAAGCTTTCTTT. The chain combines TRBV2 with TRBJ1-1; D is unclear. V shed 2 bases and J shed 5 bases, with 15 bases lying between them. Germline CDR1 and CDR2: SNHLY and FYNNEI. The CDR3 sequence is 15 residues long.

This clone was found many times. The V call is TRBV2, the J call TRBJ1-6; D perhaps matches TRBD1 (5 bases). V was shortened by 2 bases and J by 10 bases, with 18 bases between the two germline ends. This CDR3 region has 16 residues. CDR1 SNHLY and CDR2 FYNNEI come from the germline V gene. Written as DNA, the CDR3 is TGTGCCAGCAGTGAATGGTCCGGGGGGGTCGGGTCACCCCTCCACTTT. It yields the protein CASSEWSGGVGSPLHF.

The sample holds one count of this clone. This chain connects TRBV6-5 to TRBJ1-2, with 7 bases aligning to TRBD1. Germline assignment: CDR1 MNHEY and CDR2 SVGAGI. This CDR3 is built from 12 residues. The V gene end was trimmed by 7 bases and the J gene end by 5 bases; junction bases not matched to a gene: 4. The CDR3 reads CASKGQPYGYTF. The CDR3 DNA follows: TGTGCCAGCAAGGGACAGCCATATGGCTACACCTTC.

The V gene is TRBV7-6, the J gene TRBJ1-2, with D perhaps TRBD1 (6 bases). CDR1 SGHVS and CDR2 FNYEAQ come from the germline V gene. Trimming stripped 1 base from V and 3 bases from J, with 6 bases between. CDR3 size: 13 residues. This chain's CDR3 is CASSLGTDYGYTF. CDR3 nucleotides: TGTGCCAGCAGCTTAGGGACAGACTATGGCTACACCTTC.

This chain links TRBV4-2 with TRBJ2-2; unclear D gene. Germline V gives CDR1 LGHNA, CDR2 YNFKEQ. This CDR3 is built from 16 residues. V lost 0 bases, J lost 4 bases, and 12 bases lay in between. The CDR3 is CASSQEDRYPTGELFF. CDR3 sequence (DNA): TGTGCCAGCAGCCAAGAGGACCGGTATCCCACCGGGGAGCTGTTTTTT.

The CDR3 DNA follows: TGTGCCAGCAGCTTGCGGGGTGCCGGAAACACCATATATTTT. Its translation: CASSLRGAGNTIYF. This chain uses TRBV5-4 with TRBJ1-3; D call uncertain. V was trimmed by 1 base and J by 4 bases, leaving 9 bases between them. This CDR3 has 14 amino acids. Germline V gene data show CDR1 as SGHNT and CDR2 as YYREEE (reference sequence).

V usage is TRBV5-1 and J usage is TRBJ2-7, with D possibly TRBD2 on 5 matching bases. The CDR3 has 14 residues. The germline gives CDR1 SGHRS, CDR2 YFSETQ. The V end was cut by 1 base, the J end by 4 bases, with 12 bases between. The CDR3 loop is CASSLRTEEYEQYF. DNA for the CDR3: TGCGCCAGCAGCTTGCGGACTGAGGAATACGAGCAGTACTTC.